This T cell receptor (beta chain) was recovered during a study of tumor-infiltrating lymphocytes in localized non-small cell lung cancer (dated by TCRdb to about 2021). Regarding the study in general: The cohort covered several histologies, both smokers and never-smokers, and patients whose samples were collected after neoadjuvant chemotherapy. From each patient came resected tumor tissue plus uninvolved lung tissue from that same patient, and the uninvolved lung tissue was described as non-adjacent to the tumor. Alongside flow cytometry, multiplex immunofluorescence, RNA-seq, exome sequencing and proteomics, TCR sequencing was applied to the same patients as one of several integrated assays. The overall ICON cohort was composed of some 140 surgical patients with localized non-small cell lung cancer whose tumors were resected. For 55 to 60 patients, immunoSEQ T-cell fraction was compared between paired tumor and uninvolved lung. The paper as a whole reports these results and caveats: Higher T cell infiltration in tumors than in uninvolved lung tissue was supported by TCRbeta sequencing, consistent with immunofluorescence CD3 counts. No association of tumor T-cell fraction from TCR sequencing with recurrence-free survival was found (p = 0.61). Assay coverage differed among patients according to how much tissue was available, so only a subset of the cohort had TCR sequencing. No difference in TCR-derived T-cell fraction was observed between the flow cytometry-defined immunotypes IM1 (good prognosis) and IM2 (poor prognosis). Because different assays used different pieces of the same tissue, intratumor heterogeneity could not be separated from technical variation.

As to this clone: Its antigen remains undetermined. Base qualities are not provided; no much larger clone lies one nucleotide away.

The T-cell fraction in tumor and uninvolved lung tissue was provided by TCR sequencing with the immunoSEQ assay. Processing in the source paper ran as follows. For survival analysis, patients were divided into high (upper tertile) and low (lower two tertiles) T-cell fraction groups, which were compared by log-rank test. A signed-rank test was used to test paired tumor versus uninvolved lung differences in T-cell fraction. In its TCRdb copy, this immuneACCESS table keeps in-frame sequences only and misses some clones. Where compared with another copy, unresolved V genes explain less than half of these, and the others have no known cause. V, J and clone size derive from that table, while D and trimming were established from the DNA sequence. The sample data list under 20,000 clones, and roughly 70% of these were observed just once. The top ten hold around a tenth of the sample. Enrollment in ICON was initiated in 2016, and the last patient was enrolled in September 2018. In a subcohort of 65 to 85 patients, fresh tumor and matched uninvolved tissue were collected for in-depth immune analyses, with TCR sequencing among those analyses. DNA isolated from bulk tissue, without cell sorting, was used for TCR sequencing.

CDR1 and CDR2 are drawn from the germline V gene: LGHNA, YSLEER. Counted from cysteine to phenylalanine, this CDR3 has 13 amino acids. The retained sequence is limited to the CDR3, 39 bases, with the frame set at the first base. V loses 4 bases at its end and J loses 9 bases; junction bases beyond the gene matches: 5. Input material: lung tumor tissue. The TCR comes from a human donor with non-small cell lung cancer. The receptor chain draws on TRBV4-3 and TRBJ2-1; 8 of the junction bases match TRBD1. In nucleotide form, the sequence is TGCGCCAGCAGCCGACAGGGGTTGGCTGAGCAGTTCTTC. Its protein product is CASSRQGLAEQFF.